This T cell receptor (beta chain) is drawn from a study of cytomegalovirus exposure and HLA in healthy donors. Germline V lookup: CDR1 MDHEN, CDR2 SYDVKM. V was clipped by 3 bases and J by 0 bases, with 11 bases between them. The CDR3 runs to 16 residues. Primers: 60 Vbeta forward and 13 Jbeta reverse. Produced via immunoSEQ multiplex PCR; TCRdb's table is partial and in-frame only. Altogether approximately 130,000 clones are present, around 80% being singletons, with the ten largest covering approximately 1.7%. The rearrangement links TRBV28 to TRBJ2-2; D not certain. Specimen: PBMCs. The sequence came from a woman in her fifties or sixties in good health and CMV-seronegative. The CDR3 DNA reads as TGTGCCAGCAGTTTCCCCACAGAAACGAACACCGGGGAGCTGTTTTTT. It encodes CASSFPTETNTGELFF.